A selection of T cell receptor beta chains follows, all from one sample in a study of CD8+ T cells in alopecia areata. Profiled with immunoSEQ multiplex PCR; TCRdb holds only in-frame clones, not every one. In the table there are over 100,000 clones, around 53% of which are singletons. This material consisted of CD4+ T cells sorted from blood, taken at week 4, from a patient treated with tofacitinib. The receptors originated from a human donor with alopecia areata. Both conserved end residues are part of each CDR3. The order of the fields is V gene, J gene, CDR3 length, clone size, D gene, CDR3 protein, CDR3 DNA. D genes are given only for firm matches. Rows may omit the clone size; those that give it use once, few, many or a size class.

v_call: TRBV30
j_call: TRBJ2-5
cdr3_length: 14
clone_size: few
d_call: NA
cdr3_aa: CAWSVFAGTETQYF
cdr3_nt: TGTGCCTGGAGTGTGTTTGCAGGGACAGAGACCCAGTACTTC

v_call: TRBV4-1
j_call: TRBJ2-1
cdr3_length: 16
clone_size: NA
d_call: NA
cdr3_aa: CASSQVDLISYNEQFF
cdr3_nt: TGCGCCAGCAGCCAAGTCGACTTAATTTCCTACAATGAGCAGTTCTTC

v_call: TRBV29-1
j_call: TRBJ2-7
cdr3_length: 14
clone_size: NA
d_call: TRBD2
cdr3_aa: CSVTSGRGSYEQYF
cdr3_nt: TGCAGCGTTACGAGCGGGAGAGGATCCTACGAGCAGTACTTC

v_call: TRBV9
j_call: TRBJ2-2
cdr3_length: 12
clone_size: NA
d_call: NA
cdr3_aa: CASTKNTGELFF
cdr3_nt: TGTGCCAGCACCAAGAACACCGGGGAGCTGTTTTTT

v_call: TRBV29-1
j_call: TRBJ1-1
cdr3_length: 13
clone_size: once
d_call: NA
cdr3_aa: CSVGGRANTEAFF
cdr3_nt: TGCAGCGTTGGGGGCAGGGCGAACACTGAAGCTTTCTTT

v_call: TRBV6-1
j_call: TRBJ2-4
cdr3_length: 16
clone_size: NA
d_call: NA
cdr3_aa: CASSESAGTDKNIQYF
cdr3_nt: TGTGCCAGCAGTGAATCGGCAGGGACGGACAAAAACATTCAGTACTTC

v_call: TRBV14
j_call: TRBJ2-5
cdr3_length: 15
clone_size: NA
d_call: NA
cdr3_aa: CASSPRQYWQETQYF
cdr3_nt: TGTGCCAGCAGCCCTAGACAGTATTGGCAAGAGACCCAGTACTTC

v_call: TRBV30
j_call: TRBJ2-2
cdr3_length: 13
clone_size: NA
d_call: NA
cdr3_aa: CAWSKPWEGELFF
cdr3_nt: TGTGCCTGGAGTAAACCTTGGGAGGGGGAGCTGTTTTTT

v_call: TRBV23-1
j_call: TRBJ2-6
cdr3_length: 15
clone_size: few
d_call: NA
cdr3_aa: CASSRPGVGANVLTF
cdr3_nt: TGCGCCAGCAGTCGACCGGGTGTCGGGGCCAACGTCCTGACTTTC

v_call: TRBV20-1
j_call: TRBJ2-3
cdr3_length: 11
clone_size: NA
d_call: TRBD2
cdr3_aa: CSAERGDTQYF
cdr3_nt: TGCAGTGCCGAGCGGGGGGATACGCAGTATTTT

v_call: TRBV6-1
j_call: TRBJ1-1
cdr3_length: 13
clone_size: NA
d_call: NA
cdr3_aa: CASEKVLNTEAFF
cdr3_nt: TGTGCCAGCGAGAAGGTCCTGAACACTGAAGCTTTCTTT

v_call: TRBV9
j_call: TRBJ1-5
cdr3_length: 15
clone_size: NA
d_call: NA
cdr3_aa: CASSVGVGRNQPQHF
cdr3_nt: TGTGCCAGCAGCGTAGGGGTAGGGAGGAATCAGCCCCAGCATTTT

v_call: TRBV2
j_call: TRBJ2-1
cdr3_length: 11
clone_size: few
d_call: NA
cdr3_aa: CASSPRDEQFF
cdr3_nt: TGTGCCAGCAGCCCCAGAGATGAGCAGTTCTTC

v_call: TRBV30
j_call: TRBJ2-1
cdr3_length: 14
clone_size: NA
d_call: NA
cdr3_aa: CAWSPPLSDNEQFF
cdr3_nt: TGTGCCTGGAGTCCCCCTTTGAGTGACAATGAGCAGTTCTTC

v_call: TRBV7-3
j_call: TRBJ2-3
cdr3_length: 18
clone_size: few
d_call: TRBD2
cdr3_aa: CASSQDGRGLAGSDTQYF
cdr3_nt: TGTGCCAGCAGCCAAGACGGGCGGGGACTAGCGGGCTCAGATACGCAGTATTTT

v_call: TRBV2
j_call: TRBJ2-1
cdr3_length: 15
clone_size: NA
d_call: NA
cdr3_aa: CASRRGTSSYNEQFF
cdr3_nt: TGTGCCAGCAGAAGGGGTACGAGCTCCTACAATGAGCAGTTCTTC

v_call: TRBV9
j_call: TRBJ1-3
cdr3_length: 15
clone_size: few
d_call: NA
cdr3_aa: CASSAGGNSGNTIYF
cdr3_nt: TGTGCCAGCAGCGCAGGAGGCAACTCTGGAAACACCATATATTTT

v_call: TRBV30
j_call: TRBJ1-1
cdr3_length: 14
clone_size: once
d_call: NA
cdr3_aa: CAWSVNSMNTEAFF
cdr3_nt: TGTGCCTGGAGTGTAAACTCTATGAACACTGAAGCTTTCTTT

v_call: TRBV30
j_call: TRBJ2-7
cdr3_length: 13
clone_size: few
d_call: NA
cdr3_aa: CAWSVPQGREQYF
cdr3_nt: TGTGCCTGGAGTGTACCCCAGGGTCGCGAGCAGTACTTC

v_call: TRBV15
j_call: TRBJ2-4
cdr3_length: 17
clone_size: NA
d_call: NA
cdr3_aa: CATSRDLEVGAKNIQYF
cdr3_nt: TGTGCCACCAGCAGAGATCTCGAAGTCGGGGCCAAAAACATTCAGTACTTC

v_call: TRBV29-1
j_call: TRBJ1-2
cdr3_length: 12
clone_size: few
d_call: NA
cdr3_aa: CSVDGQGHGYTF
cdr3_nt: TGCAGCGTTGACGGGCAGGGGCATGGCTACACCTTC

v_call: TRBV6-5
j_call: TRBJ2-7
cdr3_length: 13
clone_size: few
d_call: NA
cdr3_aa: CASSNGRVAEQYF
cdr3_nt: TGTGCCAGCAGCAATGGCCGGGTTGCCGAGCAGTACTTC

v_call: TRBV30
j_call: TRBJ2-3
cdr3_length: 12
clone_size: NA
d_call: NA
cdr3_aa: CAATGRTDTQYF
cdr3_nt: TGTGCTGCGACCGGACGGACAGATACGCAGTATTTT

v_call: TRBV29-1
j_call: TRBJ1-1
cdr3_length: 12
clone_size: NA
d_call: NA
cdr3_aa: CSVAPSMAEAFF
cdr3_nt: TGCAGCGTCGCACCTTCGATGGCTGAAGCTTTCTTT

v_call: TRBV7-9
j_call: TRBJ2-5
cdr3_length: 15
clone_size: NA
d_call: NA
cdr3_aa: CASSLPGVTRETQYF
cdr3_nt: TGTGCCAGCAGCTTACCGGGGGTTACCCGCGAGACCCAGTACTTC

v_call: TRBV25-1
j_call: TRBJ2-7
cdr3_length: 16
clone_size: NA
d_call: TRBD2
cdr3_aa: CASSDRRLAGNYEQYF
cdr3_nt: TGTGCCAGCAGTGACCGCCGACTAGCGGGAAACTACGAGCAGTACTTC

v_call: TRBV11-2
j_call: TRBJ2-3
cdr3_length: 14
clone_size: NA
d_call: NA
cdr3_aa: CASSPRGTTDTQYF
cdr3_nt: TGTGCCAGCAGCCCCCGGGGGACTACAGATACGCAGTATTTT

v_call: TRBV29-1
j_call: TRBJ2-2
cdr3_length: 14
clone_size: few
d_call: TRBD1
cdr3_aa: CSVARGPDTGELFF
cdr3_nt: TGCAGCGTTGCAAGGGGGCCGGACACCGGGGAGCTGTTTTTT

v_call: TRBV7-3
j_call: TRBJ2-1
cdr3_length: 16
clone_size: few
d_call: TRBD1
cdr3_aa: CASSPDPGTGNNEQFF
cdr3_nt: TGTGCCAGCAGCCCTGACCCGGGGACAGGTAACAATGAGCAGTTCTTC

v_call: TRBV19
j_call: TRBJ2-2
cdr3_length: 13
clone_size: NA
d_call: NA
cdr3_aa: CASSRALTGELFF
cdr3_nt: TGTGCCAGCTCTCGGGCCCTTACCGGGGAGCTGTTTTTT

v_call: TRBV5-4
j_call: TRBJ2-7
cdr3_length: 14
clone_size: NA
d_call: TRBD1
cdr3_aa: CASSRGQGFYEQYF
cdr3_nt: TGTGCCAGCAGCCGGGGACAGGGATTCTACGAGCAGTACTTC

v_call: TRBV9
j_call: TRBJ1-4
cdr3_length: 16
clone_size: NA
d_call: NA
cdr3_aa: CASSTSGGATNEKLFF
cdr3_nt: TGTGCCAGCAGCACCTCCGGAGGGGCAACTAATGAAAAACTGTTTTTT

v_call: TRBV29-1
j_call: TRBJ2-6
cdr3_length: 15
clone_size: NA
d_call: TRBD1
cdr3_aa: CSAGTGHSGANVLTF
cdr3_nt: TGCAGCGCCGGGACAGGACACTCTGGGGCCAACGTCCTGACTTTC

v_call: TRBV7-2
j_call: TRBJ1-1
cdr3_length: 12
clone_size: NA
d_call: NA
cdr3_aa: CASSFGNTEAFF
cdr3_nt: TGTGCCAGCAGCTTTGGTAACACTGAAGCTTTCTTT